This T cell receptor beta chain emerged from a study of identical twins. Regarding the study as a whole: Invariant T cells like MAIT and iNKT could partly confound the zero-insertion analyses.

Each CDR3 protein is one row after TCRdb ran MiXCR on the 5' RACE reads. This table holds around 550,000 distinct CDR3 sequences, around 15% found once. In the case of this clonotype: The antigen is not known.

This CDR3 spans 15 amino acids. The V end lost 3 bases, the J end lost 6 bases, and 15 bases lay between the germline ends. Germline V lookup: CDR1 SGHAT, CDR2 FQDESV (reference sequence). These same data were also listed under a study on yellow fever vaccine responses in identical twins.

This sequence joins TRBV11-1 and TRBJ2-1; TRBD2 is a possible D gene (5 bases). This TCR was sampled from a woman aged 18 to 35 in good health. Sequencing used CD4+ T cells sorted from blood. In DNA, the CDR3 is TGTGCCAGCAGCTTGCGGGTGGGAGTGGGCAATGAGCAGTTCTTC. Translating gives CASSLRVGVGNEQFF.